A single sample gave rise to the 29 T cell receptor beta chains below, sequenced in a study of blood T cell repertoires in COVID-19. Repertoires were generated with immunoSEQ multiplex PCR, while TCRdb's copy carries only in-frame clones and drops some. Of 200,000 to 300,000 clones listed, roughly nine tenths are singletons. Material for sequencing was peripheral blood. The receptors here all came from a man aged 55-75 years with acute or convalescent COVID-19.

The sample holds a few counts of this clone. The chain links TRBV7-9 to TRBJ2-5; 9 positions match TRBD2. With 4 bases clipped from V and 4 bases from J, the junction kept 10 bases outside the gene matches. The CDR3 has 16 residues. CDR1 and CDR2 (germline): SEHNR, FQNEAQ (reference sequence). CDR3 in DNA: TGTGCCAGCAGCTCGGCCGGACTAGCGTATGGAGAGACCCAGTACTTC. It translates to CASSSAGLAYGETQYF. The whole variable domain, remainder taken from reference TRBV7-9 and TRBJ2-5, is DTGVSQNPRHKITKRGQNVTFRCDPISEHNRLYWYRQTLGQGPEFLTYFQNEAQLEKSRLLSDRFSAERPKGSFSTLEIQRTEQGDSAMYLCASSSAGLAYGETQYFGPGTRLLVL.

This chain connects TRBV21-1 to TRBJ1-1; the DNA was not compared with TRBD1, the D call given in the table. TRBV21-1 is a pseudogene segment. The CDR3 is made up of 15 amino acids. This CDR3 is CASSNSLRGVTEAFF. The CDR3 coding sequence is TGTGCCAGCAGCAACAGCCTCAGGGGCGTCACTGAAGCTTTCTTT.

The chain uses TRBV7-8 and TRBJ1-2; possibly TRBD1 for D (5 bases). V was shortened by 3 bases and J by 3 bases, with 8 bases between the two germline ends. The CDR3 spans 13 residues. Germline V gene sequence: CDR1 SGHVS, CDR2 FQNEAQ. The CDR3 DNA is TGTGCCAGCAGCTTCGACAGCGACTATGGCTACACCTTC. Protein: CASSFDSDYGYTF.

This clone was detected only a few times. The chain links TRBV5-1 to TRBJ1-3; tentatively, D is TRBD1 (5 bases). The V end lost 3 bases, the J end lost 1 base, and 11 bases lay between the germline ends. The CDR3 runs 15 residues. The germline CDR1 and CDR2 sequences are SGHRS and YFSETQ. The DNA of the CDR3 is TGCGCCAGCAGCTCCACAGGCGGATCTGGAAACACCATATATTTT. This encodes CASSSTGGSGNTIYF.

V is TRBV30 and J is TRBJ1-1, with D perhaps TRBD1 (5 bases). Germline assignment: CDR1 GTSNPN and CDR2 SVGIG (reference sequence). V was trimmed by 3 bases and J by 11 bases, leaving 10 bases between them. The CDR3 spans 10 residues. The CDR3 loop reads CAWSSRGAFF. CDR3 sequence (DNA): TGTGCCTGGAGCTCTCGGGGGGCTTTCTTT.

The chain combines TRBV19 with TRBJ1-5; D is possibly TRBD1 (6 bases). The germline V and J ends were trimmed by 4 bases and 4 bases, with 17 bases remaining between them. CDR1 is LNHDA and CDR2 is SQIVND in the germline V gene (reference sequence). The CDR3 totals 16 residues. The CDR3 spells CASSRSGQIINQPQHF. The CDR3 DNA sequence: TGTGCCAGTAGTAGATCGGGACAAATAATTAATCAGCCCCAGCATTTT.

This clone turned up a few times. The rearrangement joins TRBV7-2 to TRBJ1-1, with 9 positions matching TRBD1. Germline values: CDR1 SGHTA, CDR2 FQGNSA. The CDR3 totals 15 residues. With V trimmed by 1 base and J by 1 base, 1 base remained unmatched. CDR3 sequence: CASSLETGGNTEAFF. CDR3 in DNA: TGTGCCAGCAGCTTAGAGACAGGGGGGAACACTGAAGCTTTCTTT.

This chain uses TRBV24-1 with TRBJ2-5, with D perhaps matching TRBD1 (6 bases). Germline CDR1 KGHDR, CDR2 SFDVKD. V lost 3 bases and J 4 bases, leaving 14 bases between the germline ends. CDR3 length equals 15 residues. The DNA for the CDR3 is TGTGCCACCAGTGATACGGGACAACCAGCAGAGACCCAGTACTTC. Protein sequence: CATSDTGQPAETQYF.

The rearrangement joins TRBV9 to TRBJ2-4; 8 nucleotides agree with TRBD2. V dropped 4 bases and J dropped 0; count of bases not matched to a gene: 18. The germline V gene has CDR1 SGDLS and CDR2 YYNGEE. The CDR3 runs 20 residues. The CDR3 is CASSPGGGSGIKGAKNIQYF. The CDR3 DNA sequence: TGTGCCAGCAGCCCCGGGGGTGGTAGCGGGATCAAAGGAGCCAAAAACATTCAGTACTTC.

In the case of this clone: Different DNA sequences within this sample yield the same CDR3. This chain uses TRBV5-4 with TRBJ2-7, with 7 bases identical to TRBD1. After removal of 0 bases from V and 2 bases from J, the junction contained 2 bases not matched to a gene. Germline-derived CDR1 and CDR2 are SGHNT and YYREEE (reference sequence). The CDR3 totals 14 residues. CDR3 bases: TGTGCCAGCAGCTTGGGACAGGGTCCCTACGAGCAGTACTTC. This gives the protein CASSLGQGPYEQYF.

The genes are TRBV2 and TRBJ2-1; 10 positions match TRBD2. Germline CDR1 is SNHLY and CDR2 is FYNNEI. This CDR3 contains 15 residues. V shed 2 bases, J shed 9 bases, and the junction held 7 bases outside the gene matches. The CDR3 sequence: CASSEMSGRGGEQFF. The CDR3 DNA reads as TGTGCCAGCAGTGAAATGAGCGGGAGGGGTGGTGAGCAGTTCTTC.

The CDR3 is CASSSPGTGDQPQHF. The CDR3 bases are TGTGCCAGCAGCTCCCCGGGGACAGGGGACCAGCCCCAGCATTTT. The V call is TRBV28, the J call TRBJ1-5, with 10 bases identical to TRBD1. Germline-derived CDR1 and CDR2 are MDHEN and SYDVKM. The CDR3 has 15 residues. Trimming removed 6 bases from V and 7 bases from J; junction bases left unmatched: 9.

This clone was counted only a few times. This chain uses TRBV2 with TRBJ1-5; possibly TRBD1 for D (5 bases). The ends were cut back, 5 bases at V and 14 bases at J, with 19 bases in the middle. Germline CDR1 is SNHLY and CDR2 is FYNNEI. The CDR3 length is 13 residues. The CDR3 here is CASSTGRGDGKHF. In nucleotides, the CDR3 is TGTGCCAGCAGTACAGGAAGGGGCGACGGAAAGCATTTT.

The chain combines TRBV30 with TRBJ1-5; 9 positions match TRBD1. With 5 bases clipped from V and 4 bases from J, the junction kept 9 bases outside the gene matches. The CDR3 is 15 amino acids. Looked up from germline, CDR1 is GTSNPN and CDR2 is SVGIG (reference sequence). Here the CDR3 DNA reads TGTGCCTGGTGGGGCGGAGGGACAGGGAATCAGCCCCAGCATTTT. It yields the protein CAWWGGGTGNQPQHF.

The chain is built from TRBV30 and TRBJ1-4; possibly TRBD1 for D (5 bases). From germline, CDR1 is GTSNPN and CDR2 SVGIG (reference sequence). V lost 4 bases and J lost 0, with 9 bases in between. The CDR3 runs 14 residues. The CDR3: CAWNPGPTNEKLFF. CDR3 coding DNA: TGTGCCTGGAATCCAGGGCCAACTAATGAAAAACTGTTTTTT.

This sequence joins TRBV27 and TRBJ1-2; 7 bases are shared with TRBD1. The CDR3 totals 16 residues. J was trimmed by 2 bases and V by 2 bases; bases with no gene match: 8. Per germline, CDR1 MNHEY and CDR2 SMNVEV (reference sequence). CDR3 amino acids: CASSLAGQGGNYGYTF. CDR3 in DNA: TGTGCCAGCAGTTTAGCCGGGCAGGGGGGCAACTATGGCTACACCTTC.

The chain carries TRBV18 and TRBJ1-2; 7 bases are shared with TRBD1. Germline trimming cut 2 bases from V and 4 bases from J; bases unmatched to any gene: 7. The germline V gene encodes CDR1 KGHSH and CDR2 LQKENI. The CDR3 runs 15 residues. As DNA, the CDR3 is TGTGCCAGCTCACCATCTACAGGGGAAGGCTATGGCTACACCTTC. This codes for CASSPSTGEGYGYTF.

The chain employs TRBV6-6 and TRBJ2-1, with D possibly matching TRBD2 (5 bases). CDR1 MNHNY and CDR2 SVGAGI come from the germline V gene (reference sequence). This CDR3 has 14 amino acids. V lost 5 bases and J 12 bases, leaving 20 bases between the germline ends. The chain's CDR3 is CASSRALGRAGQFF. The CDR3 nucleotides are TGTGCCAGCAGTCGCGCCTTGGGCCGGGCGGGGCAGTTCTTC.

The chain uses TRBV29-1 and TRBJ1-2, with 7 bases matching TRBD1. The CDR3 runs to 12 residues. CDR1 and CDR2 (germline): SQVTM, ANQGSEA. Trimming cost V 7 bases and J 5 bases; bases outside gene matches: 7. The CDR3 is CSGGEGAYGYTF. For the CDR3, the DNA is TGCAGCGGTGGAGAGGGGGCTTATGGCTACACCTTC.

CDR3 region: CASSLLGQGSYTQYF. For the CDR3, the DNA is TGTGCCAGCAGTTTGTTGGGACAGGGGTCTTATACGCAGTATTTT. The V and J genes are TRBV27 and TRBJ2-3, with 10 bases that match TRBD1. From germline, CDR1 is MNHEY and CDR2 SMNVEV (reference sequence). This CDR3 has 15 residues. V trimming: 3 bases; J trimming: 7 bases; junction bases outside the gene matches: 7.

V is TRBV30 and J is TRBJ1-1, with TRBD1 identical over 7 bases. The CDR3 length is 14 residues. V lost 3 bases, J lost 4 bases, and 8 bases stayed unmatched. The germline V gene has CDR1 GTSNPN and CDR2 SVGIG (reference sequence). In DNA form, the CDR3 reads TGTGCCTGGAGGAACAGGGGATTCAGCACTGAAGCTTTCTTT. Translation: CAWRNRGFSTEAFF.

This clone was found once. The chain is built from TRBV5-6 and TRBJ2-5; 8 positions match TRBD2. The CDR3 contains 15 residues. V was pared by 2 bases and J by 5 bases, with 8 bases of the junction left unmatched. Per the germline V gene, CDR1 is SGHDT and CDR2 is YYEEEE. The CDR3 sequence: CASSLAGASVETQYF. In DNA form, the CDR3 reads TGTGCCAGCAGCTTAGCGGGGGCAAGTGTCGAGACCCAGTACTTC.

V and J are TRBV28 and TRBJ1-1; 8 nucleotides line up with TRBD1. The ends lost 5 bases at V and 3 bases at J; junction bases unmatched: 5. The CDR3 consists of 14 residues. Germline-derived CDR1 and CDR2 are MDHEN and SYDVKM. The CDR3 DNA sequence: TGTGCCAGCAGTCCGTCAGGGGGCCACACTGAAGCTTTCTTT. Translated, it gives CASSPSGGHTEAFF.

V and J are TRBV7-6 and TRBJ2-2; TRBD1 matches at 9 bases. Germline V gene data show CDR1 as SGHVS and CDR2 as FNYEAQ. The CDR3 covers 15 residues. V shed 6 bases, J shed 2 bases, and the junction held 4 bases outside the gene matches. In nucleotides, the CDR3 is TGTGCCAGCAGTTACAGGGGGCAAAACACCGGGGAGCTGTTTTTT. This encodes CASSYRGQNTGELFF.

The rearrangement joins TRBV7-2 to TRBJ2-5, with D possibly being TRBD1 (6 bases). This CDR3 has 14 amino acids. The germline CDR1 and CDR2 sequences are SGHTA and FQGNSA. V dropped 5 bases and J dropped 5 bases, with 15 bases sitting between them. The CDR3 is CASSPHGDTETQYF. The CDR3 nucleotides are TGTGCCAGCAGCCCTCATGGGGACACCGAGACCCAGTACTTC.

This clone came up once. In DNA, the CDR3 is TGTGCCTGGACAGGTATGAACACTGAAGCTTTCTTT. Translated: CAWTGMNTEAFF. This rearrangement joins TRBV30 to TRBJ1-1; D is ambiguous. CDR1 and CDR2 (germline): GTSNPN, SVGIG (reference sequence). V was cut by 4 bases and J by 0 bases, with 6 bases left in between. This CDR3 contains 12 residues. Together with reference TRBV30 and TRBJ1-1, the CDR3 gives the full variable domain: SQTIHQWPATLVQPVGSPLSLECTVEGTSNPNLYWYRQAAGRGLQLLFYSVGIGQISSEVPQNLSASRPQDRQFILSSKKLLLSDSGFYLCAWTGMNTEAFFGQGTRLTVV.

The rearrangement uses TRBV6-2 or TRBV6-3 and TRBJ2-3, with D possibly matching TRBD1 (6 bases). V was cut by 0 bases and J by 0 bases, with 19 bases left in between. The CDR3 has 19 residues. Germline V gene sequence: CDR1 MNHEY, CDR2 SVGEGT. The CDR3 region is CASSYSTGRGGSSTDTQYF. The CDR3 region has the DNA TGTGCCAGCAGTTACTCGACGGGCAGGGGCGGTTCTAGCACAGATACGCAGTATTTT.

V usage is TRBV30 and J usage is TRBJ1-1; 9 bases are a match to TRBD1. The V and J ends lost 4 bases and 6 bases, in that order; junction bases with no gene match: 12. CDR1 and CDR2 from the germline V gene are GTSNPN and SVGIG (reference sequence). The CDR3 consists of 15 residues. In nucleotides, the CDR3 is TGTGCCTGGATGACAGGGGGGCCACTAAAGTCTGAAGCTTTCTTT. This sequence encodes CAWMTGGPLKSEAFF.

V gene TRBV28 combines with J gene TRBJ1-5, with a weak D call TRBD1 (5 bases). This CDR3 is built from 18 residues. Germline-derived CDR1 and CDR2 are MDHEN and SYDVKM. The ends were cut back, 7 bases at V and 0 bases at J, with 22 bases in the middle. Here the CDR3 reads CASTSPAGRDYSNQPQHF. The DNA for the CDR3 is TGTGCCAGCACTTCCCCTGCAGGGAGGGACTATAGCAATCAGCCCCAGCATTTT.